Listed below are T cell receptor beta chains from one sample, sequenced in a study of OX40 agonist ivuxolimab in advanced cancers. The data were produced by immunoSEQ multiplex PCR, yet TCRdb's version contains in-frame clones alone and is incomplete. The sample has fewer than 90,000 clones, approximately 80% seen once. The sample here was CD4+ or CD8+ T cells sorted from blood, taken in a trial of the OX40 agonist ivuxolimab. These receptors were taken from an adult with an advanced solid tumor such as melanoma, head and neck, liver or kidney cancer. CDR3s include the opening cysteine and the closing phenylalanine or tryptophan. Fields, in order: J gene, clone size, D gene, V gene, CDR3 DNA, CDR3 protein. A D gene is named only where the DNA matches it firmly. The size entry is marked missing in some rows and otherwise reads once, few, many or a size class.

J gene: TRBJ2-3; clone size: once; D gene: TRBD2; V gene: TRBV10-2; CDR3 DNA: TGCGCCAGCAGCCTAGCGGGGGGGCCAGATACGCAGTATTTT; CDR3 protein: CASSLAGGPDTQYF
J gene: TRBJ1-5; clone size: NA; D gene: NA; V gene: TRBV5-1; CDR3 DNA: TGCGCCAGCAGCTTGGCCGGACCTCAGCCCCAGCATTTT; CDR3 protein: CASSLAGPQPQHF
J gene: TRBJ1-3; clone size: NA; D gene: NA; V gene: TRBV7-8; CDR3 DNA: TGTGCCAGCAGCTTAGTGGACTCTGGAAACACCATATATTTT; CDR3 protein: CASSLVDSGNTIYF
J gene: TRBJ1-4; clone size: few; D gene: NA; V gene: TRBV6-1; CDR3 DNA: TGTGCCAGCAGCCTGGCTACGGGCCTTAATGAAAAACTGTTTTTT; CDR3 protein: CASSLATGLNEKLFF
J gene: TRBJ1-1; clone size: once; D gene: NA; V gene: TRBV19; CDR3 DNA: TGTGCCAGTACCAAGGGACCTGCGAACACTGAAGCTTTCTTT; CDR3 protein: CASTKGPANTEAFF
J gene: TRBJ2-2; clone size: NA; D gene: NA; V gene: TRBV7-6; CDR3 DNA: TGTGCCAGCAGCCCCGGGACATACAACACCGGGGAGCTGTTTTTT; CDR3 protein: CASSPGTYNTGELFF
J gene: TRBJ2-7; clone size: NA; D gene: NA; V gene: TRBV29-1; CDR3 DNA: TGCAGCGTTGAAGTCCCGCAGGGGCCCTACGAGCAGTACTTC; CDR3 protein: CSVEVPQGPYEQYF
J gene: TRBJ1-1; clone size: NA; D gene: NA; V gene: TRBV4-2; CDR3 DNA: TGTGCCAGCAGCCCTTCCACTCCTAAAAACACTGAAGCTTTCTTT; CDR3 protein: CASSPSTPKNTEAFF
J gene: TRBJ2-1; clone size: NA; D gene: NA; V gene: TRBV4-1; CDR3 DNA: TGCGCCAGCAGCCAAGTAGCACAGGCCTACAATGAGCAGTTCTTC; CDR3 protein: CASSQVAQAYNEQFF
J gene: TRBJ2-7; clone size: NA; D gene: NA; V gene: TRBV18; CDR3 DNA: TGTGCCAGCTCACCACAGGGCCAGGGCAACGAGCAGTACTTC; CDR3 protein: CASSPQGQGNEQYF
J gene: TRBJ2-1; clone size: NA; D gene: TRBD2; V gene: TRBV18; CDR3 DNA: TGTGCCAGCTCACCACTCTTGACGGCGGGGGAGGGCAATGAGCAGTTCTTC; CDR3 protein: CASSPLLTAGEGNEQFF
J gene: TRBJ2-1; clone size: NA; D gene: NA; V gene: TRBV13; CDR3 DNA: TGTGCCAGCAGCTTAGGGACAGATTACAATGAGCAGTTCTTC; CDR3 protein: CASSLGTDYNEQFF
J gene: TRBJ1-2; clone size: once; D gene: TRBD1; V gene: TRBV6-5; CDR3 DNA: TGTGCCAGCAGTTACTGGTCAGGGGGCGCGGACTATGGCTACACCTTC; CDR3 protein: CASSYWSGGADYGYTF
J gene: TRBJ2-1; clone size: few; D gene: TRBD2; V gene: TRBV11-2; CDR3 DNA: TGTGCCAGCAGCTCCGGGACTAGCGGGGGGGCGAACAATGAGCAGTTCTTC; CDR3 protein: CASSSGTSGGANNEQFF
J gene: TRBJ1-5; clone size: once; D gene: NA; V gene: TRBV6-1; CDR3 DNA: TGTGCCAGCAGGGCCCGGGGGGTGGGACAGCCCCAGCATTTT; CDR3 protein: CASRARGVGQPQHF
J gene: TRBJ2-2; clone size: few; D gene: NA; V gene: TRBV6-1; CDR3 DNA: TGTGCCAGCAGTGATGGGAACACCGGGGAGCTGTTTTTT; CDR3 protein: CASSDGNTGELFF
J gene: TRBJ1-2; clone size: NA; D gene: TRBD1; V gene: TRBV28; CDR3 DNA: TGTGCCAGCAGTCCGACAGGGATCTATGGCTACACCTTC; CDR3 protein: CASSPTGIYGYTF
J gene: TRBJ2-1; clone size: once; D gene: NA; V gene: TRBV7-6; CDR3 DNA: TGTGCCAGCAGCTTAGTCAGATCCCCGGAGCAGTTCTTC; CDR3 protein: CASSLVRSPEQFF
J gene: TRBJ1-5; clone size: NA; D gene: TRBD1; V gene: TRBV7-2; CDR3 DNA: TGTGCCAGCAAGCTGACAGGGGCGTACAATCAGCCCCAGCATTTT; CDR3 protein: CASKLTGAYNQPQHF
J gene: TRBJ1-2; clone size: NA; D gene: TRBD1; V gene: TRBV5-4; CDR3 DNA: TGTGCCAGCAGCCGCGGGACAGAGAACTATGGCTACACCTTC; CDR3 protein: CASSRGTENYGYTF
J gene: TRBJ1-1; clone size: NA; D gene: NA; V gene: TRBV27; CDR3 DNA: TGTGCCAGCAGTTTATTGGGGAACACTGAAGCTTTCTTT; CDR3 protein: CASSLLGNTEAFF
J gene: TRBJ1-2; clone size: NA; D gene: NA; V gene: TRBV18; CDR3 DNA: TGTGCCAGCTCACCACCGACTGGACAGAGCTATGGCTACACCTTC; CDR3 protein: CASSPPTGQSYGYTF
J gene: TRBJ2-2; clone size: NA; D gene: NA; V gene: TRBV7-2; CDR3 DNA: TGTGCCAGCAGGGAGAACACCGGGGAGCTGTTTTTT; CDR3 protein: CASRENTGELFF
J gene: TRBJ2-7; clone size: NA; D gene: TRBD1; V gene: TRBV5-1; CDR3 DNA: TGCGCCAGCAGGCTTCTGGGACAGGGGTTTCGGAACGAGCAGTACTTC; CDR3 protein: CASRLLGQGFRNEQYF
J gene: TRBJ2-7; clone size: NA; D gene: NA; V gene: TRBV11-3; CDR3 DNA: TGTGCCAGCAGCTCGACTCGCTACGAGCAGTACTTC; CDR3 protein: CASSSTRYEQYF
J gene: TRBJ2-4; clone size: NA; D gene: NA; V gene: TRBV21-1; CDR3 DNA: TGTGCCAGCAGGGCTGAGGGCATTCAGTACTTC; CDR3 protein: CASRAEGIQYF
J gene: TRBJ1-5; clone size: NA; D gene: NA; V gene: TRBV21-1; CDR3 DNA: TGTGCCAGAGTGCGAGGGGGTAGTTTATGGGGGTATAGCAATCAGCCCCAGCATTTT; CDR3 protein: CARVRGGSLWGYSNQPQHF
J gene: TRBJ1-5; clone size: NA; D gene: NA; V gene: TRBV4-2; CDR3 DNA: TGTGCCAGCAGCCAAGACGAAATACAGGCGAACAATCAGCCCCAGCATTTT; CDR3 protein: CASSQDEIQANNQPQHF
J gene: TRBJ2-7; clone size: NA; D gene: NA; V gene: TRBV5-1; CDR3 DNA: TGCGCCAGCGCCTCCCCCCGTGGCGTGACCTCCTACGAGCAGTACTTC; CDR3 protein: CASASPRGVTSYEQYF
J gene: TRBJ1-6; clone size: NA; D gene: TRBD1; V gene: TRBV7-6; CDR3 DNA: TGTGCCAGCAGCTTAGGGGGACAGGCTTTTAATTCACCCCTCCACTTT; CDR3 protein: CASSLGGQAFNSPLHF
J gene: TRBJ1-2; clone size: NA; D gene: TRBD1; V gene: TRBV7-8; CDR3 DNA: TGTGCCAGCAGTAGCCAGGGACAGAGTACTGCGCGTGGCTACACCTTC; CDR3 protein: CASSSQGQSTARGYTF
J gene: TRBJ1-5; clone size: NA; D gene: NA; V gene: TRBV2; CDR3 DNA: TGTGCCAGCAGTGGGGGGCCCCAGGGACAGCCCCAGCATTTT; CDR3 protein: CASSGGPQGQPQHF
J gene: TRBJ1-1; clone size: NA; D gene: TRBD1; V gene: TRBV7-2; CDR3 DNA: TGTGCCAGCAGCCCGAGACCGGGACAGGCTGAAACTTTCTTT; CDR3 protein: CASSPRPGQAETFF
J gene: TRBJ2-1; clone size: NA; D gene: NA; V gene: TRBV5-1; CDR3 DNA: TGCGCCAGCAGCTTGGTAACCGTCGCCTACAATGAGCAGTTCTTC; CDR3 protein: CASSLVTVAYNEQFF
J gene: TRBJ2-7; clone size: NA; D gene: NA; V gene: TRBV11-2; CDR3 DNA: TGTGCCAGCAGCTTAGATCCTAGGCGGCGGGACGAGCAGTACTTC; CDR3 protein: CASSLDPRRRDEQYF
J gene: TRBJ1-1; clone size: NA; D gene: NA; V gene: TRBV11-2; CDR3 DNA: TGTGCCAGCAGCCTCAGTGCCCGCTTAAGGCACACTGAAGCTTTCTTT; CDR3 protein: CASSLSARLRHTEAFF
J gene: TRBJ1-4; clone size: NA; D gene: TRBD1; V gene: TRBV15; CDR3 DNA: TGTGCCACCAGCAGAGCCACAGGGGTCGACGAAAAACTGTTTTTT; CDR3 protein: CATSRATGVDEKLFF
J gene: TRBJ2-1; clone size: NA; D gene: TRBD1; V gene: TRBV27; CDR3 DNA: TGTGCCAGCAGTCGACAGGGTGTCGACAATGAGCAGTTCTTC; CDR3 protein: CASSRQGVDNEQFF
J gene: TRBJ2-3; clone size: few; D gene: NA; V gene: TRBV4-2; CDR3 DNA: TGTGCCAGCAGCCAAGATAGGCAGCGGGCTAGCACAGATACGCAGTATTTT; CDR3 protein: CASSQDRQRASTDTQYF